The rows below give T cell receptor beta chains drawn from one sample of a study of blood T cells in healthy people across ages. A single record per CDR3 protein comes from TCRdb applying MiXCR to the 5' RACE reads. The sample records 750,000 to 950,000 distinct CDR3 sequences, around 24% being singletons. In addition, the sample was reused for a study of T cells of mothers and their children.

Sequencing was performed on blood. The receptor source for this set is a boy under 18 in good health. The CDR3 runs from the conserved cysteine through the conserved F or W. A D gene is named only where the DNA matches it firmly. Some rows mark clone size as missing; the rest say once, few, many or name a class of expanded clone.

TRBJ2-7 NA TRBV2 NA TGTGCCAGCATCCGGGGCAGGGGGGAGAACGAGCAGTACTTC CASIRGRGENEQYF
TRBJ2-7 NA TRBV28 NA TGTGCCAGCAGTCACCCGGTAGGGGATACCTACGAGCAGTACTTC CASSHPVGDTYEQYF
TRBJ2-7 TRBD2 TRBV10-3 many TGTGCCAGTAGCGGGGTTACCTACGAGCAGTACTTC CASSGVTYEQYF
TRBJ2-1 NA TRBV12-3/TRBV12-4 NA TGTGCCAGCAGTTACAGGACTGAGCAGTTCTTC CASSYRTEQFF
TRBJ1-1 NA TRBV29-1 NA TGCAGCGCTCCTTTGAGCGGGGACACTGAAGCTTTCTTT CSAPLSGDTEAFF
TRBJ1-4 TRBD1 TRBV12-3/TRBV12-4 few TGTGCCAGCAGGCGGGGGGGGACAGGGGCTGAAAAACTGTTTTTT CASRRGGTGAEKLFF
TRBJ2-1 NA TRBV7-6 NA TGTGCCAGCAGCCGCTGGGAGGGGGCCGATGAGCAGTTCTTC CASSRWEGADEQFF
TRBJ1-5 NA TRBV4-1 few TGCGCCAGCAGCCAACGGGGTAATGGTCAGCCCCAGCATTTT CASSQRGNGQPQHF
TRBJ2-1 NA TRBV6-5 NA TGTGCCAGCAGTTACCTACTTGGGGGCGCCTCCTACAATGAGCAGTTCTTC CASSYLLGGASYNEQFF
TRBJ1-2 NA TRBV27 few TGTGCCAGCAGTTTATCCTCAGCTAACTATGGCTACACCTTC CASSLSSANYGYTF
TRBJ2-5 NA TRBV20-1 few TGCAGTGCTAGAGATATCGGTAGACAAGAGACCCAGTACTTC CSARDIGRQETQYF
TRBJ1-5 TRBD1 TRBV10-3 few TGTGCCATCAGTGAGTCGGGGACAGGGAGCAATCAGCCCCAGCATTTT CAISESGTGSNQPQHF
TRBJ2-7 TRBD1 TRBV10-3 NA TGTGCCATCGGTGAGACTGACCGGGACAGCCTACCGCGGGACTTC CAIGETDRDSLPRDF
TRBJ1-3 TRBD1 TRBV20-1 few TGCAGTGCTAACGGACAGGGAACCGCTGGAAACACCATATATTTT CSANGQGTAGNTIYF
TRBJ1-1 NA TRBV12-3/TRBV12-4 NA TGTGCCAGCAGTTTACCCATAGGGATAGCTTTCTTT CASSLPIGIAFF
TRBJ2-5 TRBD1 TRBV6-1 NA TGTGCCAGCACCCACGGACAGGTACAAGAGACCCAGTACTTC CASTHGQVQETQYF
TRBJ2-1 NA TRBV12-3/TRBV12-4 few TGTGCCAGCAGTCCCCGGACTCGTAGCTCCTACAATGAGCAGTTCTTC CASSPRTRSSYNEQFF
TRBJ2-3 NA TRBV29-1 NA TGCAGCGTTGACCTGGCGGGCACAGATACGCAGTATTTT CSVDLAGTDTQYF
TRBJ2-2 NA TRBV12-2 NA TGTGCAAGTCGCTTAGCGAAGATGAACACCGGGGAGCTGTTTTTT CASRLAKMNTGELFF
TRBJ1-2 TRBD1 TRBV2 NA TGTGCCAGCAGTCCGGGACAGACCTACTATGGCTACACCTTC CASSPGQTYYGYTF
TRBJ1-4 NA TRBV12-5 once TGTGCTAGTGGACGGGGACGATTTGAAGCAACTAATGAAAAACTGTTTTTT CASGRGRFEATNEKLFF
TRBJ2-5 NA TRBV11-2 NA TGTGCCAGCAGCCCGAGGAGCCCTCGGGAGACCCAGTACTTC CASSPRSPRETQYF
TRBJ2-2 NA TRBV19 NA TGTGCCAGTCTTAACTACACCGGGGAGCTGTTTTTT CASLNYTGELFF
TRBJ2-3 NA TRBV21-1 few TGCGCCAGCAGCAAAGAGCACGGAAACACAGATACGCAGTATTTT CASSKEHGNTDTQYF
TRBJ1-6 NA TRBV27 few TGTGCCAGCAGTTTGCGCTCCTATAATTCACCCCTCCACTTT CASSLRSYNSPLHF
TRBJ2-7 TRBD1 TRBV27 NA TGTGCCAGCAAGGACAGGGCCTTCTCCTACGAGCAGTACTTC CASKDRAFSYEQYF
TRBJ2-1 NA TRBV3-1 few TGTGCCAGCAGCCAAGAGGGGGATGAGCAGTTCTTC CASSQEGDEQFF
TRBJ1-4 NA TRBV6-5 NA TGTGCCAGCAGTCGGGTGGGTTTGGGTGAAAAACTGTTTTTT CASSRVGLGEKLFF
TRBJ1-2 NA TRBV9 NA TGTGCCAGCAGCGCCAGACAGGAGTATGGCTACACCTTC CASSARQEYGYTF
TRBJ1-2 NA TRBV6-4 NA TGTGCCAGCAGTGACGGCAGCTCTAACTATGGCTACACCTTC CASSDGSSNYGYTF
TRBJ1-2 NA TRBV27 NA TGTGCCAGCAGCCGAGGGAGAAGCACTTCTAACTATGGCTACACCTTC CASSRGRSTSNYGYTF
TRBJ2-3 NA TRBV20-1 NA TGCAGTGCTAACCAGGGCTTAACGCAGTATTTT CSANQGLTQYF
TRBJ2-1 TRBD2 TRBV2 NA TGTGCCAGCAGCCTCCGGGGGGGGCCCTACAATGAGCAGTTCTTC CASSLRGGPYNEQFF
TRBJ1-5 TRBD1 TRBV6-1 few TGTGCCAGCACAATCAGGGGGATTCATAGTCAGCCCCAGCATTTT CASTIRGIHSQPQHF
TRBJ2-5 TRBD2 TRBV3-1 few TGTGCCAGCAGCCCTCCCCGAAGACTAGCGGGGCTCCAAGAGACCCAGTACTTC CASSPPRRLAGLQETQYF
TRBJ2-5 TRBD2 TRBV12-3/TRBV12-4 many TGTGCCAGCACCAGACTAGCGGGGGGGGCAGAGACCCAGTACTTC CASTRLAGGAETQYF
TRBJ2-5 NA TRBV21-1 NA TGTGCCAGCAGCAAAGGGGACGGGGACCCTCAAGAGACCCAGTACTTC CASSKGDGDPQETQYF
TRBJ2-2 NA TRBV19 NA TGTGCCAGTAGTATGAGAGGCGGGGAGCTGTTTTTT CASSMRGGELFF
TRBJ1-5 NA TRBV20-1 NA TGCAGTGCAAAGGGCGGCAGGGGAAGCAATCAGCCCCAGCATTTT CSAKGGRGSNQPQHF
TRBJ1-1 TRBD1 TRBV7-9 few TGTGCCAGCAGCTCCTCCGGGACAGGGGATACTGAAGCTTTCTTT CASSSSGTGDTEAFF
TRBJ2-5 NA TRBV4-2 NA TGTGCCAGCAGCCAAGATAAGGCCGAGACCCAGTACTTC CASSQDKAETQYF
TRBJ1-4 TRBD1 TRBV27 few TGTGCCAGCAGTTTAAAGGGCAGGGGGAATGAAAAACTGTTTTTT CASSLKGRGNEKLFF
TRBJ2-1 TRBD2 TRBV5-4 NA TGTGCCAGCACCCGGACTAGCGGGGGCAATGAGCAGTTCTTC CASTRTSGGNEQFF
TRBJ1-2 NA TRBV10-3 NA TGTGCCATCAGTGGGGGGGATGGCTACACCTTC CAISGGDGYTF
TRBJ1-2 NA TRBV6-4 few TGTGCCAGCAGTGACTCGGATGAGGATAACTATGGCTACACCTTC CASSDSDEDNYGYTF
TRBJ1-5 NA TRBV27 NA TGTGCCAGCAGTTCCTCGGGTGAACGTCTGGATTTT CASSSSGERLDF
TRBJ2-1 NA TRBV7-9 NA TGTGCCAGCAGCTTCCGGGGGGAGCAGTTCTTC CASSFRGEQFF
TRBJ2-1 NA TRBV20-1 NA TGCAGTGCTAGAGCTCTTAGCTCCTACAATGAGCAGTTCTTC CSARALSSYNEQFF
TRBJ1-4 TRBD1 TRBV5-1 few TGCGCCAGCAGCCCAGAACAGGGGACGAATGAAAAACTGTTTTTT CASSPEQGTNEKLFF
TRBJ1-2 NA TRBV12-3/TRBV12-4 NA TGTGCCAGCAGTTACGCCCACTATGGCTACACCTTC CASSYAHYGYTF
TRBJ1-2 TRBD1 TRBV7-9 NA TGTGCCAGCAGCTCCAACAGGGGAGGCTACTATGGCTACACCTTC CASSSNRGGYYGYTF
TRBJ1-1 NA TRBV12-3/TRBV12-4 few TGTGCCAGCACTGGCGGGGCGCGTGAAGCTTTCTTT CASTGGAREAFF
TRBJ2-5 TRBD2 TRBV7-9 NA TGTGCCAGCAGCTTAGCTGGCGGGGGGGCCAGCGAGACCCAGTACTTC CASSLAGGGASETQYF
TRBJ1-4 TRBD1 TRBV7-9 few TGTGCCAGCACCCGTCCGGGACAGTCGAATGAAAAACTGTTTTTT CASTRPGQSNEKLFF
TRBJ1-1 NA TRBV7-9 few TGCGCCAGCAGTAGGGTAGTTGGGACTGAAGCTTTCTTT CASSRVVGTEAFF